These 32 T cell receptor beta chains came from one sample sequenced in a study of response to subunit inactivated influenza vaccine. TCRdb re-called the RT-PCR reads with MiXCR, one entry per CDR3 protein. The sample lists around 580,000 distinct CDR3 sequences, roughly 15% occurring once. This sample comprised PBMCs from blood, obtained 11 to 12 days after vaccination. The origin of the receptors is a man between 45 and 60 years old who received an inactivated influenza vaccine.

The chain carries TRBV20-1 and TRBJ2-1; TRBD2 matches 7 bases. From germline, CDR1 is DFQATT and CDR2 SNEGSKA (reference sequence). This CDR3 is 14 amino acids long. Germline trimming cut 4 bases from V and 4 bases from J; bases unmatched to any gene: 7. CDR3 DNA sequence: TGCAGTGCTACGGGCGGGAGCGGTTACAATGAGCAGTTCTTC. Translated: CSATGGSGYNEQFF.

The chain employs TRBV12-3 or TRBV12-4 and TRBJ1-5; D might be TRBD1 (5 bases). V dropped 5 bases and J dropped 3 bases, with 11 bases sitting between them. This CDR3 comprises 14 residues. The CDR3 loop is CASSPGRANQPQHF. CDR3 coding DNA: TGTGCCAGCAGTCCGGGCAGGGCCAATCAGCCCCAGCATTTT.

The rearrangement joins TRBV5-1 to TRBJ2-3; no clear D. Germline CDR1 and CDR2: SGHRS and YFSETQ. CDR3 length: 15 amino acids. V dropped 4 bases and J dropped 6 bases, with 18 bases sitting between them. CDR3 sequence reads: CASSPAVPRVDTQYF. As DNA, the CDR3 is TGCGCCAGCAGCCCGGCGGTCCCCCGGGTGGATACGCAGTATTTT.

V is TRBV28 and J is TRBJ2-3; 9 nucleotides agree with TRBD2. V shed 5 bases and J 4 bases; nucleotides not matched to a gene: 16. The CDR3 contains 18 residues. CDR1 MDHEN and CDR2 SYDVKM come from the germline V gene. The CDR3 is CASSLYTGIAGAADTQYF. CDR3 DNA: TGTGCCAGCAGTCTTTATACGGGGATAGCGGGAGCCGCAGATACGCAGTATTTT.

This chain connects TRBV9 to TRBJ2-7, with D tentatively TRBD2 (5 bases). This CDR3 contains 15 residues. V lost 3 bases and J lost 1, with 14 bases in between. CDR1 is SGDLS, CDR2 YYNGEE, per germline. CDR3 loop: CASSAGPGGSYEQYF. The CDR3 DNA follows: TGTGCCAGCAGCGCTGGGCCAGGAGGATCCTACGAGCAGTACTTC.

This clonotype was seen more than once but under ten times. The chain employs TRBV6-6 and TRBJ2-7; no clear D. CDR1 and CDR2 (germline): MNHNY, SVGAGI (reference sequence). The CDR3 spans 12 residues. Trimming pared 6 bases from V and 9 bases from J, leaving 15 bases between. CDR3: CASSPPNLGQYF. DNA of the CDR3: TGTGCCAGCAGCCCACCTAATCTCGGGCAGTACTTC.

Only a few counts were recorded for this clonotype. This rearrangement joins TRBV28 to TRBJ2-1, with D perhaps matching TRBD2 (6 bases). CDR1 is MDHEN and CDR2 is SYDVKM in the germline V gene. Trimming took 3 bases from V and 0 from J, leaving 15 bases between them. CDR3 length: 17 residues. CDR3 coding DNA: TGTGCCAGCAGTTTCCCCCTAGCGACAAGCTCCTACAATGAGCAGTTCTTC. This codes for CASSFPLATSSYNEQFF. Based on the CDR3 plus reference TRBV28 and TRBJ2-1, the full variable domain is DVKVTQSSRYLVKRTGEKVFLECVQDMDHENMFWYRQDPGLGLRLIYFSYDVKMKEKGDIPEGYSVSREKKERFSLILESASTNQTSMYLCASSFPLATSSYNEQFFGPGTRLTVL.

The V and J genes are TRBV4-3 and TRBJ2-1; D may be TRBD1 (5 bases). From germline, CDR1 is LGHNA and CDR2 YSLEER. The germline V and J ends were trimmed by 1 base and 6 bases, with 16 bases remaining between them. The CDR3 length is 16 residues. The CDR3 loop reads CASSQVVQGKINEQFF. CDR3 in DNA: TGCGCCAGCAGCCAAGTGGTTCAGGGAAAAATCAATGAGCAGTTCTTC.

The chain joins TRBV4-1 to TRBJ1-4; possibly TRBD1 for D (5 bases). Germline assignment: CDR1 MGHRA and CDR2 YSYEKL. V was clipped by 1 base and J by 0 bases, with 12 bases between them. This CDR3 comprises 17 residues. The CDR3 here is CASSQGYPGSTNEKLFF. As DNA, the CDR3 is TGCGCCAGCAGCCAAGGGTACCCAGGGTCAACTAATGAAAAACTGTTTTTT.

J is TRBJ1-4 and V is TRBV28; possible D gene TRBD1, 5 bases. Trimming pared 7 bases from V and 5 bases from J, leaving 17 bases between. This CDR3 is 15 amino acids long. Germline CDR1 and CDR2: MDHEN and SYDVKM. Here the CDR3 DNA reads TGTGCCAGCAAACAAGAGGGGCGATTGAATGAAAAACTGTTTTTT. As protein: CASKQEGRLNEKLFF.

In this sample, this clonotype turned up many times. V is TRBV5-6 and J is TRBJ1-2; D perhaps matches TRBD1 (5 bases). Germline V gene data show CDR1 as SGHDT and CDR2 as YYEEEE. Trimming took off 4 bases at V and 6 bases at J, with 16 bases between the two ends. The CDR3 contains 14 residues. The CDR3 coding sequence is TGTGCCAGCAGCCCGGACATGCGTACGGATGGCTACACCTTC. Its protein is CASSPDMRTDGYTF.

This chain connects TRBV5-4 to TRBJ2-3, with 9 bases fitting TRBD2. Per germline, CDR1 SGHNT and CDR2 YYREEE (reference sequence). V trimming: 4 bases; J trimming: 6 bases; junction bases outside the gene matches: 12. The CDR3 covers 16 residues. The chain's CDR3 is CASSRPGVAGVDTQYF. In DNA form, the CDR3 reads TGTGCCAGCAGCCGCCCCGGGGTAGCGGGGGTGGATACGCAGTATTTT.

CDR3 residues: CASSAWNRGGFDEQFF. The CDR3 coding sequence is TGCGCCAGCAGCGCCTGGAACAGGGGGGGGTTCGATGAGCAGTTCTTC. The V and J genes are TRBV5-1 and TRBJ2-1; the D gene is possibly TRBD1 (8 bases). Germline CDR1 is SGHRS and CDR2 is YFSETQ. V was pared by 4 bases and J by 8 bases, with 22 bases between. The CDR3 runs to 16 residues.

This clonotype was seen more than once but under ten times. This CDR3 is CSVLNPSGLYNEQFF. The CDR3 DNA reads as TGCAGCGTGCTGAATCCTAGCGGTCTCTACAATGAGCAGTTCTTC. The V gene is TRBV29-1, the J gene TRBJ2-1, with 7 bases fitting TRBD2. The CDR3 spans 15 residues. In germline, CDR1 is SQVTM, CDR2 ANQGSEA. The V gene end was trimmed by 6 bases and the J gene end by 3 bases; junction bases not matched to a gene: 11.

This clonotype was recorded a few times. This CDR3 is CASSLDRGWDEQFF. In DNA form, the CDR3 reads TGCGCCAGCAGCTTGGATCGGGGTTGGGATGAGCAGTTCTTC. The chain employs TRBV5-1 and TRBJ2-1, with D possibly being TRBD2 (5 bases). The V end was cut by 0 bases, the J end by 8 bases, with 12 bases between. CDR1 is SGHRS and CDR2 is YFSETQ in the germline V gene. The CDR3 is made up of 14 amino acids.

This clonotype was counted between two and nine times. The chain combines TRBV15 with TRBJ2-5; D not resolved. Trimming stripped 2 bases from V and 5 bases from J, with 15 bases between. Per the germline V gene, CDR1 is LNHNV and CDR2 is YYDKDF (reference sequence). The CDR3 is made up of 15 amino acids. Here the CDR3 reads CATSRLVLVGETQYF. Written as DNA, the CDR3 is TGTGCCACCAGCAGATTAGTCTTGGTGGGGGAGACCCAGTACTTC.

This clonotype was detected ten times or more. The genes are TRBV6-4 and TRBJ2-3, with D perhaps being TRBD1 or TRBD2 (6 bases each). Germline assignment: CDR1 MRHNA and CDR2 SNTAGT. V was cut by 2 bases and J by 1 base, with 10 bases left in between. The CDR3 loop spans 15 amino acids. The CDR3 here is CASSDDGGGTDTQYF. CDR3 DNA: TGTGCCAGCAGTGACGACGGGGGCGGCACAGATACGCAGTATTTT.

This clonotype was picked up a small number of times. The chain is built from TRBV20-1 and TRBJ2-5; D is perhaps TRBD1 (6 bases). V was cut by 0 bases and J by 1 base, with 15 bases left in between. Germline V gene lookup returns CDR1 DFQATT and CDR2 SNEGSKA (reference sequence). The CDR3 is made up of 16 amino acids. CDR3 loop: CSARDSHRATQETQYF. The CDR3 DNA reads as TGCAGTGCTAGAGATTCCCACAGGGCCACCCAAGAGACCCAGTACTTC.

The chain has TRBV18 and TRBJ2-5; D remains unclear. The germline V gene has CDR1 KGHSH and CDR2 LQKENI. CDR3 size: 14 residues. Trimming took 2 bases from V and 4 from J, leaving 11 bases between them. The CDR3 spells CASSPISSGETQYF. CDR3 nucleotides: TGTGCCAGCTCACCAATCTCATCTGGAGAGACCCAGTACTTC.

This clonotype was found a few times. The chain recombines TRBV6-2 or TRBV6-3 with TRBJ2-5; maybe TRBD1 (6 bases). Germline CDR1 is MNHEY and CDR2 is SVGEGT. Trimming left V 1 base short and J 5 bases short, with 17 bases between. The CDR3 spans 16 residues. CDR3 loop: CASSYYHTGPEETQYF. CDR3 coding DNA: TGTGCCAGCAGTTACTATCATACAGGGCCGGAGGAGACCCAGTACTTC.

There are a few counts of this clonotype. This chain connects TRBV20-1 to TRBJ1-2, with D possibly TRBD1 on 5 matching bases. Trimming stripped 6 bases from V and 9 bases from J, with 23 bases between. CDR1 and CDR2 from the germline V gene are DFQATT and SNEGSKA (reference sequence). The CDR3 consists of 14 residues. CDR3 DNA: TGCAGTGCAACAGGTCCGGGCGGCGATGATCGCTACACCTTC. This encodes CSATGPGGDDRYTF.

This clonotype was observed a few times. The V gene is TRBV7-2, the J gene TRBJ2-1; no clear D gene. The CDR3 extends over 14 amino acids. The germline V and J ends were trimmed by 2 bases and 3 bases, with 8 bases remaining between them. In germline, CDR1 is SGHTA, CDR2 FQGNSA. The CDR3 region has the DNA TGTGCCAGCAGCTTATTTGCGGACTACAATGAGCAGTTCTTC. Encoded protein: CASSLFADYNEQFF.

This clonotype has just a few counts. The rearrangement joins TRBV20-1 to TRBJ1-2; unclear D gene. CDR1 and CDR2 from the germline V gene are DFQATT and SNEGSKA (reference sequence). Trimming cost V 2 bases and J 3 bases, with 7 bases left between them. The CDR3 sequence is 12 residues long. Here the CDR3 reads CSARQRDYGYTF. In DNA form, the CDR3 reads TGCAGTGCTAGACAGAGAGACTATGGCTACACCTTC.

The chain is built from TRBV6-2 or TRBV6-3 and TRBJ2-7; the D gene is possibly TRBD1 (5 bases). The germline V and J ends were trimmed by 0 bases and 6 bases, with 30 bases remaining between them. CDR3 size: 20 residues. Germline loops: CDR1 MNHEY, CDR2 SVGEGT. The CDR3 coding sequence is TGTGCCAGCAGTTACTCAGGACATGGCCTTGTAGATGCAAGACCTTTCGAGCAGTACTTC. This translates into CASSYSGHGLVDARPFEQYF.

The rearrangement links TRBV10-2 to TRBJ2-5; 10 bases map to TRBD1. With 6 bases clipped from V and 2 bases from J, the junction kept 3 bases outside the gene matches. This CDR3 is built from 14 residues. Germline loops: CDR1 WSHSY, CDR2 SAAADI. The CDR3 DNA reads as TGCGCCAGCAGCTGGACAGGGGGACAAGAGACCCAGTACTTC. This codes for CASSWTGGQETQYF.

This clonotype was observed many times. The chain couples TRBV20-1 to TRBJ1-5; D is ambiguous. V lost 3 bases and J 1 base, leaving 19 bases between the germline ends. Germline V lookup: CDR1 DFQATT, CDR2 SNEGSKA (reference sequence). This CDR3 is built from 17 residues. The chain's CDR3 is CSASDGSRGSSNQPQHF. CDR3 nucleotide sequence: TGCAGTGCTAGCGATGGGTCCCGCGGCTCAAGCAATCAGCCCCAGCATTTT.

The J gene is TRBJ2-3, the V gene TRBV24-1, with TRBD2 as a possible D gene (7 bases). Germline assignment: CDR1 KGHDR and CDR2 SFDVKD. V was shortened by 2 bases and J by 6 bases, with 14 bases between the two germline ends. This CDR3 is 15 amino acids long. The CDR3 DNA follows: TGTGCCACCAGTGATTATAAAGGGGGGGGGGATACGCAGTATTTT. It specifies CATSDYKGGGDTQYF.

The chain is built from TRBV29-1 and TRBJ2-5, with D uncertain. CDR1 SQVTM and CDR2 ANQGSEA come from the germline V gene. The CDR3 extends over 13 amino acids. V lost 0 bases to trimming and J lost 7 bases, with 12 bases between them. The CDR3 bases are TGCAGCGTTGAAGAGACTGGACGCCGGACCCAGTACTTC. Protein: CSVEETGRRTQYF.

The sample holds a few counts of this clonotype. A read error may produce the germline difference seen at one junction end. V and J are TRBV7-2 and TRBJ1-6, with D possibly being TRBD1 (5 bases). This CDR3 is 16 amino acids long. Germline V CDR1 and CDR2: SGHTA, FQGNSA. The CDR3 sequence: CASSPTQGGVESPLHF. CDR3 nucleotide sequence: TGTGCCAGCAGCCCAACTCAGGGCGGTGTTGAATCACCCCTCCATTTT.

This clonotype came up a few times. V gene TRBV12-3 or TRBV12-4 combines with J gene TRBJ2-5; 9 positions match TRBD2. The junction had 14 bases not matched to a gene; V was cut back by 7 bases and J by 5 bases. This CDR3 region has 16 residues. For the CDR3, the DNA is TGTGCCAGCACCCGCGCTCTAGCGGGGACTTGGGAGACCCAGTACTTC. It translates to CASTRALAGTWETQYF.

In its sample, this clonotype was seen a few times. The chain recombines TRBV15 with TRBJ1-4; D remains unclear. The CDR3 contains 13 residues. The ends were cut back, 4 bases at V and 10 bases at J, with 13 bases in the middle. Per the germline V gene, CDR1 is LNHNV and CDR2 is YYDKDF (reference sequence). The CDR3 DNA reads TGTGCCACCAGCACCGAGGGTAGGCGAAAACTGTTTTTT. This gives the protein CATSTEGRRKLFF.

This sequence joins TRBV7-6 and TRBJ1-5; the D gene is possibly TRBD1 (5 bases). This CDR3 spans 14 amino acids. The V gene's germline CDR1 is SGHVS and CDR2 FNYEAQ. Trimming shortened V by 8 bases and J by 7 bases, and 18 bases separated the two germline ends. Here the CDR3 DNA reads TGTGCCAGCCACCAACAGTCCAGGGCACAGCCCCAGCATTTT. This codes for CASHQQSRAQPQHF.